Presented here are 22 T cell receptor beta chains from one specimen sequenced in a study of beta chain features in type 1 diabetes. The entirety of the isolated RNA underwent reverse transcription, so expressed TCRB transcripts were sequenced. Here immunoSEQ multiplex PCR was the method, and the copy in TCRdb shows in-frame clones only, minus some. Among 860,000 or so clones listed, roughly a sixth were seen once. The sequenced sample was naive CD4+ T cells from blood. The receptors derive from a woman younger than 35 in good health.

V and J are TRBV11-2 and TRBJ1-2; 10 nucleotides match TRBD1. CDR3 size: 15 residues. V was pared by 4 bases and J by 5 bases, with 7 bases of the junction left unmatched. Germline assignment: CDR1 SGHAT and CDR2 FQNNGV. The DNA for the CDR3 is TGTGCCAGCAGCTCCTACTCGGGACAGGGGTATGGCTACACCTTC. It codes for CASSSYSGQGYGYTF.

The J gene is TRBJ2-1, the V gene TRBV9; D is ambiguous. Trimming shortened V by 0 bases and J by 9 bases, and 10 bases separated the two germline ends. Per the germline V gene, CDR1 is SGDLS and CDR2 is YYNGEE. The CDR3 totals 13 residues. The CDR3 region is CASSVEYLGEQFF. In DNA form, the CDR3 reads TGTGCCAGCAGCGTAGAGTATTTAGGTGAGCAGTTCTTC.

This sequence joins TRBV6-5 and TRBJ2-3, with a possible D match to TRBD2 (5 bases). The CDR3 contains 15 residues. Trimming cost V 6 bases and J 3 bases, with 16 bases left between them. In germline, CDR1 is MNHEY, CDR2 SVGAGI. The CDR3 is CASRDFGVGTDTQYF. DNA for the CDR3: TGTGCCAGCAGGGACTTCGGCGTCGGTACAGATACGCAGTATTTT.

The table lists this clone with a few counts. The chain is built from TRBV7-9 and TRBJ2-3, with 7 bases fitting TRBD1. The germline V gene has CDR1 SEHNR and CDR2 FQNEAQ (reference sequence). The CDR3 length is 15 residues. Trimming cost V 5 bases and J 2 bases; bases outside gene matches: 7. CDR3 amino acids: CASSRWKGATDTQYF. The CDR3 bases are TGTGCCAGCAGCAGGTGGAAGGGGGCCACAGATACGCAGTATTTT.

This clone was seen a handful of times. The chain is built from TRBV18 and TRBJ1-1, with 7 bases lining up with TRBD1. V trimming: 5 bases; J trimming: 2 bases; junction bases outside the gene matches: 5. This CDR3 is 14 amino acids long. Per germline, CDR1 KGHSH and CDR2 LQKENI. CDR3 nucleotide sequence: TGTGCCAGCTCAGGACGGGACAGAAACACTGAAGCTTTCTTT. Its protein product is CASSGRDRNTEAFF.

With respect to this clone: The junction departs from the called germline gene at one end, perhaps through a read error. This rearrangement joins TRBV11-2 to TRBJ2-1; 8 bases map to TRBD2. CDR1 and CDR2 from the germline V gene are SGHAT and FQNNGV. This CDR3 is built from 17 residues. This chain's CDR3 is CASSFTSGSSSFNEQFF. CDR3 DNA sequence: TGTGCCAGCAGCTTTACTAGCGGTTCAAGCTCCTTCAATGAGCAGTTCTTC.

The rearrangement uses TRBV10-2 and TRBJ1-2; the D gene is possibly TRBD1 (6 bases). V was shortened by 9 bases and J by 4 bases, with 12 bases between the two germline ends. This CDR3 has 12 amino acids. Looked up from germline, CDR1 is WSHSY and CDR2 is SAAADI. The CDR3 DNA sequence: TGCGCCAGTGGGGACATCGCCTATGGCTACACCTTC. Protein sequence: CASGDIAYGYTF.

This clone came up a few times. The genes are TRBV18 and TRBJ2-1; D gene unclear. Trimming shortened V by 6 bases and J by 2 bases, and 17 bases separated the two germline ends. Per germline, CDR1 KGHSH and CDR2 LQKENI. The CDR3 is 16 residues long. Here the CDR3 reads CASSLLNRSTYNEQFF. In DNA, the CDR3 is TGTGCCAGCTCCCTGCTAAATCGTTCCACCTACAATGAGCAGTTCTTC.

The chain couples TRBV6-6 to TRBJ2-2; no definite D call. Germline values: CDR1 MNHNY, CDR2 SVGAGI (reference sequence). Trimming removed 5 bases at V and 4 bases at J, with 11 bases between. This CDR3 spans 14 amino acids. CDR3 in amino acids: CASSPYAPTGELFF. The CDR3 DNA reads TGTGCCAGCAGTCCTTACGCACCCACCGGGGAGCTGTTTTTT.

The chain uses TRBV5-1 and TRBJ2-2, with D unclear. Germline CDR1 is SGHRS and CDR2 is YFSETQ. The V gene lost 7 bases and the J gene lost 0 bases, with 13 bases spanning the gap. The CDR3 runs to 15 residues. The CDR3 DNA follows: TGCGCCAGCTCTGTTCCGGTCGCGAACACCGGGGAGCTGTTTTTT. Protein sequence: CASSVPVANTGELFF.

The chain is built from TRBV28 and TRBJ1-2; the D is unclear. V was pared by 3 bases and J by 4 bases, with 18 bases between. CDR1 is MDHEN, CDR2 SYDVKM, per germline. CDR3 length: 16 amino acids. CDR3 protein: CASSFPQETARYGYTF. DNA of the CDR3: TGTGCCAGCAGTTTCCCCCAGGAAACAGCGCGCTATGGCTACACCTTC.

For the CDR3, the DNA is TGTGCCAGCAGTTTCCTTAGCGGGATCTTTTCCTACAATGAGCAGTTCTTC. Its translation: CASSFLSGIFSYNEQFF. The V call is TRBV28, the J call TRBJ2-1, with 8 bases fitting TRBD2. The ends lost 3 bases at V and 1 base at J; junction bases unmatched: 8. The CDR3 runs to 17 residues. In germline, CDR1 is MDHEN, CDR2 SYDVKM.

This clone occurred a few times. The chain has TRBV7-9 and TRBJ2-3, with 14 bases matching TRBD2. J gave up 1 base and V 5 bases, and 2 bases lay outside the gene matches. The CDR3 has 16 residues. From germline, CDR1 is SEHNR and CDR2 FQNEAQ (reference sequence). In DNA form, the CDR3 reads TGTGCCAGCAGCGGGGGACTAGCGGGAGGCACAGATACGCAGTATTTT. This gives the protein CASSGGLAGGTDTQYF.

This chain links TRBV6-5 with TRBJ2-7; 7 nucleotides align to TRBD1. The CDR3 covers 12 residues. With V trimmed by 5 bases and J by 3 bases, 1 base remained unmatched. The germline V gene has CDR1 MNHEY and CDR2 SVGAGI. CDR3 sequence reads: CASSRDSYEQYF. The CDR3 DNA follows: TGTGCCAGCAGTAGGGACAGCTACGAGCAGTACTTC.

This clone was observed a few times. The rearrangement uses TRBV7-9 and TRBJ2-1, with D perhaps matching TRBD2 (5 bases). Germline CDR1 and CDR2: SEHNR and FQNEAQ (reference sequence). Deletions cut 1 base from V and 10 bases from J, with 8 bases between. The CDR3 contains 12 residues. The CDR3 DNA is TGTGCCAGCAGCTTAGAGGCGGGCGAGCAGTTCTTC. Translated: CASSLEAGEQFF. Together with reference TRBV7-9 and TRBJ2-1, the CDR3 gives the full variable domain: DTGVSQNPRHKITKRGQNVTFRCDPISEHNRLYWYRQTLGQGPEFLTYFQNEAQLEKSRLLSDRFSAERPKGSFSTLEIQRTEQGDSAMYLCASSLEAGEQFFGPGTRLTVL.

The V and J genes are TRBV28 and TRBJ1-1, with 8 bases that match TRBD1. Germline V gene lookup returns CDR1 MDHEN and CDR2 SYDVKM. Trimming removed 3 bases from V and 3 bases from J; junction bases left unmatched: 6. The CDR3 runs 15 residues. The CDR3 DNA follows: TGTGCCAGCAGTTTCGGGACAGGCGGTTACACTGAAGCTTTCTTT. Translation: CASSFGTGGYTEAFF.

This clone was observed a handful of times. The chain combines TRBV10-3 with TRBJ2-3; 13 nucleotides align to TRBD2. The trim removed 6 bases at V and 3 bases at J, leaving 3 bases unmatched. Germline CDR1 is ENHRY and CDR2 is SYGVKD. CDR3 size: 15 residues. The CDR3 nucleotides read TGTGCCATCAGCGGGACTAGCGGGACGACAGATACGCAGTATTTT. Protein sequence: CAISGTSGTTDTQYF.

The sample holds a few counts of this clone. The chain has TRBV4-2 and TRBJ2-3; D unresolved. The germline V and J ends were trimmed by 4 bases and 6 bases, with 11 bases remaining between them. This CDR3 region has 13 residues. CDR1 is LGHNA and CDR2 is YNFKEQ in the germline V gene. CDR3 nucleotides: TGTGCCAGCAGCCCCTTGTTGGTGGATACGCAGTATTTT. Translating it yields CASSPLLVDTQYF.

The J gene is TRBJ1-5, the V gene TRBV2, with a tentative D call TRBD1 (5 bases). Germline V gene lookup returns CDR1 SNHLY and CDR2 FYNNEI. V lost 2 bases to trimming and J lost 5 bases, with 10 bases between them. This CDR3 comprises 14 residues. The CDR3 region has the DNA TGTGCCAGCAGTGAACTTTGGGGGTATCAGCCCCAGCATTTT. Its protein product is CASSELWGYQPQHF.

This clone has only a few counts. CDR3 sequence reads: CATSRVARDRGLLNTEAFF. CDR3 nucleotide sequence: TGTGCCACCAGCAGAGTAGCCCGGGACAGGGGGCTTTTGAACACTGAAGCTTTCTTT. This rearrangement joins TRBV15 to TRBJ1-1; 12 bases align to TRBD1. J gave up 0 bases and V 1 base, and 9 bases lay outside the gene matches. The germline gives CDR1 LNHNV, CDR2 YYDKDF (reference sequence). This CDR3 spans 19 amino acids.

CDR3 coding DNA: TGTGCCAGCAGTTCTCCCCGACTAGCGGACAATGAGCAGTTCTTC. It is translated as CASSSPRLADNEQFF. This chain uses TRBV6-6 with TRBJ2-1, with 9 positions matching TRBD2. Per germline, CDR1 MNHNY and CDR2 SVGAGI (reference sequence). The CDR3 is made up of 15 amino acids. V dropped 4 bases and J dropped 5; count of bases not matched to a gene: 6.

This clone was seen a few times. The CDR3 DNA follows: TGTGCCAGCAGTTCTAGTGGCAATGAGCAGTTCTTC. Protein product: CASSSSGNEQFF. This sequence joins TRBV7-3 and TRBJ2-1, with D uncertain. CDR3 size: 12 residues. Germline V lookup: CDR1 SGHTA, CDR2 FQGTGA. Trimming shortened V by 6 bases and J by 6 bases, and 9 bases separated the two germline ends.